These 22 T cell receptor beta chains originate from one sample sequenced in a study of T cell responses to AZD1222 COVID-19 vaccine. TCRdb keeps only in-frame clones here, not all; method: immunoSEQ multiplex PCR. The sample includes some 160,000 clones, 85% to 95% of them seen just once. Sequenced here: peripheral blood, sampled on day 0 of AZD1222 vaccination. The receptors come from an adult in good health.

The chain carries TRBV29-1 and TRBJ1-2, with unresolved D. The CDR3 is 13 amino acids. The germline gives CDR1 SQVTM, CDR2 ANQGSEA. The V end was cut by 7 bases, the J end by 3 bases, with 15 bases between. Written as DNA, the CDR3 is TGCAGCGCCGAAAGGGATTTAGACTATGGCTACACCTTC. This codes for CSAERDLDYGYTF.

CDR3 sequence: CASSVEAGSRGGQETQYF. Here the CDR3 DNA reads TGTGCCAGCAGCGTGGAGGCTGGGAGCCGGGGGGGGCAAGAGACCCAGTACTTC. The chain recombines TRBV9 with TRBJ2-5; 8 nucleotides agree with TRBD2. The CDR3 extends over 18 amino acids. Germline V gene sequence: CDR1 SGDLS, CDR2 YYNGEE. V lost 2 bases, J lost 2 bases, and 14 bases stayed unmatched.

The chain joins TRBV7-6 to TRBJ2-7, with no clear D. Germline assignment: CDR1 SGHVS and CDR2 FNYEAQ. The V and J ends lost 0 bases and 4 bases respectively, with 13 bases between them. There are 15 residues in the CDR3. The CDR3: CASSLAQGLWYEQYF. CDR3 nucleotides: TGTGCCAGCAGCTTAGCGCAAGGGTTGTGGTACGAGCAGTACTTC.

This clone showed up just once. The chain is built from TRBV7-6 and TRBJ2-5, with 8 nucleotides matching TRBD2. The ends lost 4 bases at V and 5 bases at J; junction bases unmatched: 12. CDR1 is SGHVS, CDR2 FNYEAQ, per germline. This CDR3 spans 16 amino acids. The CDR3 DNA reads as TGTGCCAGCAGCTGGTTGGGCGGGGGGCTCGCGGAGACCCAGTACTTC. As protein: CASSWLGGGLAETQYF.

This chain joins TRBV5-1 and TRBJ1-1; tentatively, D is TRBD1 (5 bases). The germline gives CDR1 SGHRS, CDR2 YFSETQ. Trimming shortened V by 4 bases and J by 1 base, and 8 bases separated the two germline ends. The CDR3 contains 13 residues. CDR3 residues: CASSAGQNTEAFF. Here the CDR3 DNA reads TGCGCCAGCAGCGCAGGACAGAACACTGAAGCTTTCTTT.

V is TRBV20-1 and J is TRBJ1-4; D is possibly TRBD1 (6 bases). Per the germline V gene, CDR1 is DFQATT and CDR2 is SNEGSKA (reference sequence). The V end was cut by 0 bases, the J end by 13 bases, with 9 bases between. The length of the CDR3 is 11 residues. CDR3 nucleotides: TGCAGTGCTAGAGACCGGGGGCGACTGTTTTTT. The encoded protein is CSARDRGRLFF.

The V call is TRBV7-8, the J call TRBJ1-5; 9 bases map to TRBD1. Germline V lookup: CDR1 SGHVS, CDR2 FQNEAQ. Trimming at V came to 9 bases and at J to 7 bases, leaving 7 bases not matched to a gene. The CDR3 consists of 13 residues. As DNA, the CDR3 is TGTGCCAGTACCGGGACAGGGCACCAGCCCCAGCATTTT. Translating gives CASTGTGHQPQHF.

This sequence joins TRBV4-1 and TRBJ1-2; the D gene is possibly TRBD1 (5 bases). The ends were cut back, 0 bases at V and 7 bases at J, with 9 bases in the middle. This CDR3 contains 13 residues. Germline assignment: CDR1 MGHRA and CDR2 YSYEKL. In DNA form, the CDR3 reads TGCGCCAGCAGCCAAGATCGGAGGGGTGGCTACACCTTC. It is translated as CASSQDRRGGYTF.

The V and J genes are TRBV29-1 and TRBJ2-5, with D maybe TRBD2 (7 bases). Germline V gene lookup returns CDR1 SQVTM and CDR2 ANQGSEA. Trimming cost V 6 bases and J 5 bases, with 13 bases left between them. The CDR3 has 12 amino acids. CDR3 DNA sequence: TGCAGCGTCCTAGGGGGGGCGGAGACCCAGTACTTC. Protein sequence: CSVLGGAETQYF.

The chain joins TRBV9 to TRBJ1-2, with D uncertain. The CDR3 is made up of 15 amino acids. In germline, CDR1 is SGDLS, CDR2 YYNGEE. V was clipped by 3 bases and J by 4 bases, with 16 bases between them. The CDR3 DNA sequence: TGTGCCAGCAGCGCCGAACACACCCCAATCTATGGCTACACCTTC. Protein product: CASSAEHTPIYGYTF.

This clone was detected once. This rearrangement joins TRBV2 to TRBJ2-5; D is undetermined. V was pared by 7 bases and J by 2 bases, with 17 bases between. The length of the CDR3 is 15 residues. From germline, CDR1 is SNHLY and CDR2 FYNNEI. The CDR3 region is CASIWAQDLQETQYF. The CDR3 nucleotides are TGTGCCAGCATTTGGGCTCAGGACCTTCAAGAGACCCAGTACTTC.

The chain links TRBV7-8 to TRBJ2-5, with no clear D. The CDR3 sequence is 13 residues long. Germline V lookup: CDR1 SGHVS, CDR2 FQNEAQ. Trimming removed 3 bases from V and 2 bases from J, with 7 bases in between. This chain's CDR3 is CASSFRTQETQYF. In nucleotides, the CDR3 is TGTGCCAGCAGCTTCAGGACGCAAGAGACCCAGTACTTC.

The chain joins TRBV5-4 to TRBJ2-1; D is perhaps TRBD1 (5 bases). V was shortened by 0 bases and J by 5 bases, with 9 bases between the two germline ends. The CDR3 has 14 amino acids. Per the germline V gene, CDR1 is SGHNT and CDR2 is YYREEE (reference sequence). The CDR3 is CASSLGQTNNEQFF. The CDR3 coding sequence is TGTGCCAGCAGCTTGGGACAGACCAACAATGAGCAGTTCTTC.

The chain joins TRBV4-3 to TRBJ1-1; D is undetermined. This CDR3 region has 16 residues. Germline V gene data show CDR1 as LGHNA and CDR2 as YSLEER. V was shortened by 0 bases and J by 4 bases, with 15 bases between the two germline ends. The DNA of the CDR3 is TGCGCCAGCAGCCAAGATGGGAACAGAAAATTCACTGAAGCTTTCTTT. Its translation is CASSQDGNRKFTEAFF.

This clone was seen only a few times. The V and J genes are TRBV29-1 and TRBJ1-1; D unclear. Trimming cost V 5 bases and J 7 bases, with 11 bases left between them. CDR3 length: 11 residues. Germline-derived CDR1 and CDR2 are SQVTM and ANQGSEA. The CDR3 is CSVSKNFEAFF. In DNA, the CDR3 is TGCAGCGTTAGCAAAAACTTTGAAGCTTTCTTT.

The chain links TRBV4-1 to TRBJ2-4; 8 bases match TRBD1. V shed 0 bases, J shed 2 bases, and the junction held 18 bases outside the gene matches. The CDR3 sequence is 21 residues long. CDR1 is MGHRA, CDR2 YSYEKL, per germline. CDR3 nucleotides: TGCGCCAGCAGCCAAGATGGGAGACAGGGGAATCTGCATGTTACCAAAAACATTCAGTACTTC. The encoded protein is CASSQDGRQGNLHVTKNIQYF.

Note on this clone: A junction end diverges from the germline sequence, so it may reflect a read error. This rearrangement joins TRBV19 to TRBJ1-5, with D possibly being TRBD1 (5 bases). Germline CDR1 LNHDA, CDR2 SQIVND (reference sequence). The CDR3 covers 17 residues. The CDR3 here is CASSILGGLYSNQLQHF. The CDR3 nucleotides are TGTGCCAGTAGTATTCTCGGGGGATTATATAGCAATCAGCTCCAGCATTTT.

This clone appeared a single time. The conserved phenylalanine or tryptophan is not found at the CDR3 terminus, so this likely reflects a read error. The DNA is left out, because the CDR3 cannot be placed on it with certainty; the CDR3 is given as TCRdb lists it. V usage is TRBV14 and J usage is TRBJ2-7; whether TRBD1, the table's D call, matches the DNA was not checked. Including both end residues, the CDR3 is 9 amino acids long. CDR1 is SGHDN, CDR2 FVKESK, per germline. CDR3 sequence: CASSQELRG.

The V gene is TRBV2, the J gene TRBJ2-1, with TRBD1 matching 8 bases. Germline-derived CDR1 and CDR2 are SNHLY and FYNNEI. The CDR3 has 16 residues. The J segment lost 3 bases and the V segment lost 0 bases, leaving 4 bases of the junction unmatched. The CDR3 DNA reads TGTGCCAGCAGTGAAGCCCGCGGGACAGGCTACAATGAGCAGTTCTTC. Translation: CASSEARGTGYNEQFF.

This chain links TRBV5-4 with TRBJ2-1; D is unclear. The CDR3 length is 12 residues. Per the germline V gene, CDR1 is SGHNT and CDR2 is YYREEE (reference sequence). The V and J ends lost 0 bases and 5 bases respectively, with 3 bases between them. The CDR3: CASSLGNNEQFF. Here the CDR3 DNA reads TGTGCCAGCAGCTTGGGCAACAATGAGCAGTTCTTC.

This clone has just one count. The chain has TRBV28 and TRBJ2-5; D may be TRBD1 (6 bases). The CDR3 runs 16 residues. V lost 4 bases and J lost 9, with 24 bases in between. The germline gives CDR1 MDHEN, CDR2 SYDVKM. In nucleotides, the CDR3 is TGTGCCAGCAGTTACGCTCCGCCGCCCCCCGAGGGGGCCCAGTACTTC. Its translation: CASSYAPPPPEGAQYF.

The rearrangement links TRBV7-8 to TRBJ1-1; TRBD1 is a possible D gene (6 bases). V was cut by 3 bases and J by 7 bases, with 9 bases left in between. This CDR3 region has 12 residues. The germline CDR1 and CDR2 sequences are SGHVS and FQNEAQ. CDR3: CASSLGGFEAFF. Written as DNA, the CDR3 is TGTGCCAGCAGCTTGGGGGGCTTTGAAGCTTTCTTT.